The present TCR beta chain was sequenced within a study of patients and donors after allogeneic stem cell transplantation. The ends lost 4 bases at V and 2 bases at J; junction bases unmatched: 2. From germline, CDR1 is SGHDT and CDR2 YYEEEE. This CDR3 comprises 15 residues. This clonotype was counted ten times or more. One entry per CDR3 protein, called by TCRdb with MiXCR from the RT-PCR reads. The data hold approximately 250,000 distinct CDR3 sequences, with around an eighth observed a single time. This receptor was taken from a human donor who was either an allogeneic HSCT recipient or a stem cell or donor lymphocyte infusion donor (not recorded which). It is not recorded whose cells these are; they may come from a transplant donor. Sequenced sample: blood, either unsorted or a sorted T cell fraction (not recorded which). The V call is TRBV5-6, the J call TRBJ2-7, with 14 bases matching TRBD2. For the CDR3, the DNA is TGTGCCAGCAGCCCGGGACTAGCGGGAGCCTACGAGCAGTACTTC. Protein: CASSPGLAGAYEQYF.